A single TCR beta chain is shown here with its context. Its target is not known. The data are from a study of T cell responses to AZD1222 COVID-19 vaccine. Clones were read by immunoSEQ multiplex PCR, and TCRdb kept only the in-frame ones, dropping some. This table holds about 120,000 clones, about 88% found once. Trimming removed 4 bases at V and 0 bases at J, with 13 bases between. From germline, CDR1 is SEHNR and CDR2 FQNEAQ (reference sequence). This CDR3 region has 16 residues. General study results and limits: Unmutated variant regions are reportedly targeted by nearly half of spike-specific TCRs. All repertoire sampling was performed exclusively after the peak T cell response.

This receptor was obtained from an adult who received the AZD1222 COVID-19 vaccine. The rearrangement joins TRBV7-9 to TRBJ1-5; TRBD1 is a possible D gene (5 bases). The sequencing used peripheral blood, collected 28 days after the second AZD1222 dose. The CDR3, as DNA: TGTGCCAGCAGCTCCGAGGGGACGTATAGCAATCAGCCCCAGCATTTT. Residues: CASSSEGTYSNQPQHF.